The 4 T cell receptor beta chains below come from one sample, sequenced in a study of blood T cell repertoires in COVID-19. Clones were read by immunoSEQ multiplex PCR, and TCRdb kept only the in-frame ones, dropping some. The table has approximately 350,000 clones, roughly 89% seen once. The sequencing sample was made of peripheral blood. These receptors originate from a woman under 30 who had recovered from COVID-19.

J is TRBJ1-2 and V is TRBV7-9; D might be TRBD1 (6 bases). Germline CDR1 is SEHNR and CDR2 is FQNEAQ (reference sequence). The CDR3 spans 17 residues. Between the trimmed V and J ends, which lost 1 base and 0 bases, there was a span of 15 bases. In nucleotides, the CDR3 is TGTGCCAGCAGCTTAGAATGGGGCAGGGGACCTAACTATGGCTACACCTTC. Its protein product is CASSLEWGRGPNYGYTF.

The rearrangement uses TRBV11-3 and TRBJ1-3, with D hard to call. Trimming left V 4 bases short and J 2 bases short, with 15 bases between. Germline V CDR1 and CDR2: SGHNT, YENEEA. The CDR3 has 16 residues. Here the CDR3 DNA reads TGTGCCAGCAGCTCAGGAGGACGGGAAACTGGAAACACCATATATTTT. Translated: CASSSGGRETGNTIYF.

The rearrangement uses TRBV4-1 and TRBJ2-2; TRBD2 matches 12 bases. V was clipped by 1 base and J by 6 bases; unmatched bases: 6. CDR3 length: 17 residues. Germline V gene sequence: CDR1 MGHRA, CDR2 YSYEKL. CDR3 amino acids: CASSQVPSGRAAGELFF. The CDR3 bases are TGCGCCAGCAGCCAAGTCCCTAGCGGGAGGGCCGCCGGGGAGCTGTTTTTT.

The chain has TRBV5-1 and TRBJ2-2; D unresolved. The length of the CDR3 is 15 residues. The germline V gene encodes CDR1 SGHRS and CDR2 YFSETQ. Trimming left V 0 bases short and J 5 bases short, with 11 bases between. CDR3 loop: CASSLGSVSTGELFF. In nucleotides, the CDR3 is TGCGCCAGCAGCTTGGGCTCAGTCTCAACCGGGGAGCTGTTTTTT.